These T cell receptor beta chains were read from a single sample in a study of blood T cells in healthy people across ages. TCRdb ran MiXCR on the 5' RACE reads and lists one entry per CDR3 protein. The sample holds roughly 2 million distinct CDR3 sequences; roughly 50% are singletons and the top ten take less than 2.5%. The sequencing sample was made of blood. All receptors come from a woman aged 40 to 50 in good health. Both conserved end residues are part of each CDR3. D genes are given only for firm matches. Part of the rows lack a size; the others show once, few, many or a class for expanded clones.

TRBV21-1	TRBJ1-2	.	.	TGTGCCAGCACTCGTCACGGGGGTAACTATGGCTACACCTTC	CASTRHGGNYGYTF
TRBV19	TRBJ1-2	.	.	TGTGCCAGTAGTACCTCACGACAGCCCAACTATGGCTACACCTTC	CASSTSRQPNYGYTF
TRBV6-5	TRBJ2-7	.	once	TGTGCCAGCAGTTACTCAGCAGGGGACCCCTACGAGCAGTACTTC	CASSYSAGDPYEQYF
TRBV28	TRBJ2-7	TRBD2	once	TGTGCCAGCAGTTGCAATCGGGAGGTATTGCACGAGCAGTACTTC	CASSCNREVLHEQYF
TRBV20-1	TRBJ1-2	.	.	TGCAGTGCTAGTAGAAGGGCTACCCCCCAAGGGCCTTATGGCTACACCTTC	CSASRRATPQGPYGYTF
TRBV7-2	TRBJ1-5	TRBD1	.	TGTGCCAGCAGCTTAGAGCCGACAGGGAGGAGCAATCAGCCCCAGCATTTT	CASSLEPTGRSNQPQHF
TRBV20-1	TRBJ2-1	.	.	TGCAGTGCTAGTAAGGCAGCCCCTTACAATGAGCAGTTCTTC	CSASKAAPYNEQFF
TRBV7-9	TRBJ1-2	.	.	TGTGCCAGCAGCTTAATAGGAAATAACTATGGCTACACCTTC	CASSLIGNNYGYTF
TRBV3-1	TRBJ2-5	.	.	TGTGCCAGCAGCCAACAAAACGAGCAAGAGACCCAGTACTTC	CASSQQNEQETQYF
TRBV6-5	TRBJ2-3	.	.	TGTGCCAGCAGTGATCTAAATACGCAGTATTTT	CASSDLNTQYF
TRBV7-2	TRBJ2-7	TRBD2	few	TGTGCCAGCAGCCCCATTAGCGGGGGGGCTTACGAGCAGTACTTC	CASSPISGGAYEQYF
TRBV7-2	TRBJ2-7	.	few	TGTGCCAGCAGCCGAAGGGGGGACCGGGCCTACGAGCAGTACTTC	CASSRRGDRAYEQYF
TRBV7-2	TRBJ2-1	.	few	TGTGCCAGCAGCTTTTGGGGCGGGGTCTCCTACAATGAGCAGTTCTTC	CASSFWGGVSYNEQFF
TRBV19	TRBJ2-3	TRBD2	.	TGTGCCAGTAGTCCCCCAAGCGCGGGAAGCGGGGGGTGGAGAACGCAGTATTTT	CASSPPSAGSGGWRTQYF
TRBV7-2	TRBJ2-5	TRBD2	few	TGTGCCAGCAGCTTATATGGACTAGCGGGGGCAGAGACCCAGTACTTC	CASSLYGLAGAETQYF
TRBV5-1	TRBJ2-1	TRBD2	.	TGCGCCAGCAGCGCCATAGCGGGGGATAGTAGCAATGAGCAGTTCTTC	CASSAIAGDSSNEQFF
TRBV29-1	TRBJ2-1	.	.	TGCAGCGCTGACCAGGGAACCTACAATGGGCAGTTCTTC	CSADQGTYNGQFF
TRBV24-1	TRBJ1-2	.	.	TGTGCCACCAGTGCCTTGGGGGGCGCGGTGGATGGCTACACCTTC	CATSALGGAVDGYTF
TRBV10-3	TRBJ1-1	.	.	TGTGCCATCAGTGCGCCGCTGGGGGGGCAAATCACTGAAGCTTTCTTT	CAISAPLGGQITEAFF
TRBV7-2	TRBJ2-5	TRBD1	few	TGTGCCAGCAGCTTCGAACAGGGGGCACTTCAAGAGACCCAGTACTTC	CASSFEQGALQETQYF
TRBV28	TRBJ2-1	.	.	TGTGCCAGCAGCCGGGACCTTACCTACAATGAGCAGTTCTTC	CASSRDLTYNEQFF
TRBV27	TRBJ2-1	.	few	TGTGCCAGCAGTTTATGGCCCACCGGTGAGCAGTTCTTC	CASSLWPTGEQFF
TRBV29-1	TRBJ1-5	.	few	TGCAGCGTACAGTATAGCAATCAGCCCCAGCATTTT	CSVQYSNQPQHF
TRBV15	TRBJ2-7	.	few	TGTGCCACCAGCAGAGATATCAGGGCTAGCTCCTACGAGCAGTACTTC	CATSRDIRASSYEQYF
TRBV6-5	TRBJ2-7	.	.	TGTGCCAGCAGTTTAGGCCGGGGGCAAAGGAATGAGCAGTACTTC	CASSLGRGQRNEQYF
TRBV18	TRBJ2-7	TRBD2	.	TGTGCTAGCTCACCGTGGGAGGGGAGGTACGAGCAGTACTTC	CASSPWEGRYEQYF